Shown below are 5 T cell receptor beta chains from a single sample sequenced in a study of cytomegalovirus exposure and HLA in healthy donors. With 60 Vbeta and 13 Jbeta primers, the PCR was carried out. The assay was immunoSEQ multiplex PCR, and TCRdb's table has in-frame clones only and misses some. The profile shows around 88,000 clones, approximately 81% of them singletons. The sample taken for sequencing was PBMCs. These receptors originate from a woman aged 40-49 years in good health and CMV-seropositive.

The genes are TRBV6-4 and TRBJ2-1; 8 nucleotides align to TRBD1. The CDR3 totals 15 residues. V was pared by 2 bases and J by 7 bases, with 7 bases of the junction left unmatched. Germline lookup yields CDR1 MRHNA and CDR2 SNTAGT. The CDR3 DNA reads TGTGCCAGCAGTGACCCAGGACAGGGTAAGAATGAGCAGTTCTTC. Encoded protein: CASSDPGQGKNEQFF.

The CDR3: CASSYQAYEQYF. DNA for the CDR3: TGTGCCAGCAGCTATCAGGCGTACGAGCAGTACTTC. This rearrangement joins TRBV6-6 to TRBJ2-7; D unclear. The V and J ends lost 6 bases and 4 bases respectively, with 10 bases between them. Germline V gives CDR1 MNHNY, CDR2 SVGAGI (reference sequence). The CDR3 is made up of 12 amino acids.

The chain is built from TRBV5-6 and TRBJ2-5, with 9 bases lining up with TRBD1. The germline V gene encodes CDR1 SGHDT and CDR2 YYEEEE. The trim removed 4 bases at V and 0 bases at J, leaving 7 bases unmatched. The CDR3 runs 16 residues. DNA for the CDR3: TGTGCCAGCAGCAATACAGGGGGCGAAGACCAAGAGACCCAGTACTTC. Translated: CASSNTGGEDQETQYF. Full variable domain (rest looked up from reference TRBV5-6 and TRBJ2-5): DAGVTQSPTHLIKTRGQQVTLRCSPKSGHDTVSWYQQALGQGPQFIFQYYEEEERQRGNFPDRFSGHQFPNYSSELNVNALLLGDSALYLCASSNTGGEDQETQYFGPGTRLLVL.

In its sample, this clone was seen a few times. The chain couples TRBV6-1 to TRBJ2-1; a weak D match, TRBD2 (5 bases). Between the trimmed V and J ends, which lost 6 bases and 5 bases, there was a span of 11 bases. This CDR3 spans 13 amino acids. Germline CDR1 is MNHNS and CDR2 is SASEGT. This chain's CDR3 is CASRPGLDNEQFF. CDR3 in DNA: TGTGCCAGCAGGCCCGGACTTGACAATGAGCAGTTCTTC.

This CDR3 reads CSVDLTGGNSGANVLTF. In DNA form, the CDR3 reads TGCAGCGTTGATTTGACAGGGGGCAACTCTGGGGCCAACGTCCTGACTTTC. The chain combines TRBV29-1 with TRBJ2-6; 10 bases align to TRBD1. CDR1 SQVTM and CDR2 ANQGSEA come from the germline V gene. The CDR3 runs 17 residues. Trimming removed 3 bases from V and 0 bases from J; junction bases left unmatched: 5.